One sample yielded the 26 T cell receptor beta chains listed below, sequenced in a study of cytomegalovirus exposure and HLA in healthy donors. The primer mix had 60 Vbeta and 13 Jbeta primers. Assay: immunoSEQ multiplex PCR; the TCRdb copy retains only in-frame clones and omits some. The data hold about 200,000 clones, with around 86% observed a single time. The sequenced sample consisted of PBMCs. The receptors originated from a young woman in good health and CMV-seronegative.

The chain combines TRBV5-4 with TRBJ1-6; D may be TRBD1 (5 bases). From germline, CDR1 is SGHNT and CDR2 YYREEE (reference sequence). V shed 4 bases and J shed 10 bases, with 15 bases lying between them. The CDR3 runs to 14 residues. The CDR3 reads CASSVGGDGSPLHF. The CDR3 nucleotides are TGTGCCAGCAGCGTCGGGGGTGATGGGTCACCCCTCCACTTT.

The V gene is TRBV9, the J gene TRBJ2-5; TRBD2 matches at 12 bases. Germline V gene sequence: CDR1 SGDLS, CDR2 YYNGEE. After removal of 0 bases from V and 10 bases from J, the junction contained 4 bases not matched to a gene. There are 14 residues in the CDR3. The CDR3 DNA is TGTGCCAGCAGCGTAGGAGCGACTAGCGGGAGCCAGTACTTC. Protein: CASSVGATSGSQYF.

The chain employs TRBV25-1 and TRBJ2-3, with 7 bases that match TRBD2. Germline CDR1 reads MGHDK; CDR2 reads SYGVNS. The CDR3 has 16 residues. Losses at the gene ends were 0 bases for V and 5 bases for J; bases not matched to a gene: 8. CDR3 DNA: TGTGCCAGCAGTGAATATCTGGCTAGCGGTGAAGATACGCAGTATTTT. Residues: CASSEYLASGEDTQYF.

The J gene is TRBJ2-7, the V gene TRBV4-1; no clear D gene. Per the germline V gene, CDR1 is MGHRA and CDR2 is YSYEKL. V was clipped by 1 base and J by 6 bases, with 10 bases between them. This CDR3 comprises 13 residues. The CDR3 DNA sequence: TGCGCCAGCAGCCAAGTTCAGGCATCCGAGCAGTACTTC. Translation: CASSQVQASEQYF.

This clone was detected once. The chain uses TRBV7-2 and TRBJ2-5, with D maybe TRBD2 (5 bases). V shed 5 bases and J shed 4 bases, with 17 bases lying between them. Germline-derived CDR1 and CDR2 are SGHTA and FQGNSA. The CDR3 is 15 amino acids. The CDR3 DNA is TGTGCCAGCAGCCCGTCCCGGGAAAGGCTAGAGACCCAGTACTTC. Protein: CASSPSRERLETQYF.

J is TRBJ2-7 and V is TRBV9; D may be TRBD1 (5 bases). V was shortened by 0 bases and J by 5 bases, with 12 bases between the two germline ends. CDR1 is SGDLS, CDR2 YYNGEE, per germline. CDR3 length: 14 amino acids. CDR3 bases: TGTGCCAGCAGCGTAGAGGGGCCAGGAGACGAGCAGTACTTC. It specifies CASSVEGPGDEQYF.

This chain links TRBV10-3 with TRBJ1-1; possibly TRBD1 for D (5 bases). V was trimmed by 3 bases and J by 2 bases, leaving 13 bases between them. There are 15 residues in the CDR3. CDR1 and CDR2 from the germline V gene are ENHRY and SYGVKD. The CDR3 loop is CAISESTASNTEAFF. The CDR3 nucleotides are TGTGCCATCAGTGAATCGACAGCCAGTAACACTGAAGCTTTCTTT.

The chain uses TRBV5-1 and TRBJ2-1, with 9 bases aligning to TRBD2. The CDR3 runs 18 residues. CDR1 and CDR2 from the germline V gene are SGHRS and YFSETQ. The J segment lost 0 bases and the V segment lost 4 bases, leaving 11 bases of the junction unmatched. The CDR3 spells CASSRGGTSRSSYNEQFF. In nucleotides, the CDR3 is TGCGCCAGCAGCCGGGGGGGGACTAGCAGGAGCTCCTACAATGAGCAGTTCTTC.

The chain links TRBV30 to TRBJ1-5; possible D gene TRBD1, 6 bases. V lost 0 bases, J lost 0 bases, and 9 bases lay in between. The CDR3 consists of 15 residues. The germline CDR1 and CDR2 sequences are GTSNPN and SVGIG (reference sequence). CDR3 loop: CAWSVGQNSNQPQHF. In DNA, the CDR3 is TGTGCCTGGAGTGTGGGACAAAATAGCAATCAGCCCCAGCATTTT.

The chain has TRBV5-6 and TRBJ1-2; a weak D match, TRBD1 (5 bases). Trimming left V 2 bases short and J 2 bases short, with 10 bases between. The CDR3 contains 14 residues. Germline CDR1 reads SGHDT; CDR2 reads YYEEEE. CDR3 region: CASSLRRGNYGYTF. In DNA form, the CDR3 reads TGTGCCAGCAGCTTACGAAGGGGCAACTATGGCTACACCTTC.

V and J are TRBV28 and TRBJ2-3; 10 nucleotides align to TRBD2. CDR3 length: 16 residues. Germline V gene lookup returns CDR1 MDHEN and CDR2 SYDVKM. With 6 bases clipped from V and 1 base from J, the junction kept 7 bases outside the gene matches. CDR3 nucleotide sequence: TGTGCCAGCAGCTCCGCCGGGACTAGCGGCACAGATACGCAGTATTTT. The encoded protein is CASSSAGTSGTDTQYF.

Worth noting for this clone: The same CDR3 is also encoded by other DNA sequences in this sample. The V call is TRBV4-1, the J call TRBJ1-6, with D hard to call. Trimming pared 0 bases from V and 8 bases from J, leaving 23 bases between. The CDR3 runs to 19 residues. Looked up from germline, CDR1 is MGHRA and CDR2 is YSYEKL. Here the CDR3 DNA reads TGCGCCAGCAGCCAAGATGAGTTGGGGAGGATGGCTTCGGATTCACCCCTCCACTTT. This sequence encodes CASSQDELGRMASDSPLHF.

This rearrangement joins TRBV10-2 to TRBJ2-7, with D possibly TRBD2 on 7 matching bases. CDR3 length: 12 amino acids. Germline V gives CDR1 WSHSY, CDR2 SAAADI. Trimming left V 8 bases short and J 5 bases short, with 13 bases between. The CDR3 here is CASGGGGDEQYF. DNA for the CDR3: TGCGCCAGCGGGGGGGGCGGGGACGAGCAGTACTTC.

This clone was seen a handful of times. This chain joins TRBV2 and TRBJ2-7; D is perhaps TRBD1 (6 bases). Germline CDR1 and CDR2: SNHLY and FYNNEI. Trimming pared 6 bases from V and 6 bases from J, leaving 15 bases between. CDR3 length: 13 residues. The CDR3 DNA reads as TGTGCCAGCAGCGCAATTACAGGGACCGAGCAGTACTTC. Its translation: CASSAITGTEQYF.

The chain combines TRBV7-6 with TRBJ2-7; D might be TRBD2 (5 bases). CDR1 SGHVS and CDR2 FNYEAQ come from the germline V gene. The germline V and J ends were trimmed by 4 bases and 3 bases, with 10 bases remaining between them. The CDR3 runs 13 residues. CDR3 residues: CASSSGLFYEQYF. In nucleotides, the CDR3 is TGTGCCAGCAGCTCCGGACTTTTCTACGAGCAGTACTTC.

The V gene is TRBV6-5, the J gene TRBJ1-4, with 7 nucleotides matching TRBD1. Germline V lookup: CDR1 MNHEY, CDR2 SVGAGI. CDR3 size: 15 residues. J gave up 1 base and V 5 bases, and 4 bases lay outside the gene matches. CDR3 protein: CASSRQGLTNEKLFF. As DNA, the CDR3 is TGTGCCAGCAGTCGACAGGGTTTAACTAATGAAAAACTGTTTTTT.

The chain couples TRBV7-9 to TRBJ2-5; TRBD2 matches at 12 bases. With V trimmed by 3 bases and J by 7 bases, 6 bases remained unmatched. The CDR3 length is 15 residues. From germline, CDR1 is SEHNR and CDR2 FQNEAQ (reference sequence). CDR3 DNA sequence: TGTGCCAGCAGCTTTCTAGCGGGAGGGCCCGGGACCCAGTACTTC. Its translation is CASSFLAGGPGTQYF. Combining the CDR3 with reference TRBV7-9 and TRBJ2-5 gives the whole variable domain DTGVSQNPRHKITKRGQNVTFRCDPISEHNRLYWYRQTLGQGPEFLTYFQNEAQLEKSRLLSDRFSAERPKGSFSTLEIQRTEQGDSAMYLCASSFLAGGPGTQYFGPGTRLLVL.

The chain combines TRBV6-6 with TRBJ2-3; TRBD2 matches at 8 bases. The CDR3 is made up of 15 amino acids. J gave up 6 bases and V 6 bases, and 11 bases lay outside the gene matches. Germline lookup yields CDR1 MNHNY and CDR2 SVGAGI (reference sequence). The CDR3 nucleotides read TGTGCCAGCAGCCCCATCGTAGCGGGATCCGATACGCAGTATTTT. Translation: CASSPIVAGSDTQYF.

This clone was recorded once. The J gene is TRBJ1-5, the V gene TRBV30; TRBD1 aligns across 8 bases. V lost 1 base, J lost 4 bases, and 0 bases stayed unmatched. The CDR3 is made up of 13 amino acids. Germline lookup yields CDR1 GTSNPN and CDR2 SVGIG (reference sequence). Here the CDR3 DNA reads TGTGCCTGGAGTGGACAGGGGAATCAGCCCCAGCATTTT. It codes for CAWSGQGNQPQHF.

In nucleotides, the CDR3 is TGTGCCGGCGGGGACGGCTATGGCTACACCTTC. This encodes CAGGDGYGYTF. The chain employs TRBV6-6 and TRBJ1-2; perhaps TRBD1 as D (5 bases). CDR1 is MNHNY, CDR2 SVGAGI, per germline (reference sequence). V was cut by 11 bases and J by 4 bases, with 11 bases left in between. The CDR3 consists of 11 residues.

The rearrangement links TRBV6-4 to TRBJ1-2; TRBD1 agrees at 10 bases. The CDR3 loop spans 15 amino acids. Per the germline V gene, CDR1 is MRHNA and CDR2 is SNTAGT. The V gene end was trimmed by 6 bases and the J gene end by 6 bases; junction bases not matched to a gene: 10. This CDR3 reads CASSEGGQGSDGYTF. CDR3 sequence (DNA): TGTGCCAGCAGCGAAGGGGGACAGGGGTCCGATGGCTACACCTTC.

The V and J genes are TRBV7-2 and TRBJ2-7, with 7 bases that match TRBD2. After removal of 0 bases from V and 10 bases from J, the junction contained 9 bases not matched to a gene. Germline V gives CDR1 SGHTA, CDR2 FQGNSA. The CDR3 extends over 14 amino acids. The CDR3 region is CASSLAGGGVEQYF. CDR3 DNA: TGTGCCAGCAGCTTAGCTGGCGGGGGAGTCGAACAGTACTTC.

The chain employs TRBV9 and TRBJ2-1; D uncertain. Germline V gene data show CDR1 as SGDLS and CDR2 as YYNGEE. V was pared by 4 bases and J by 8 bases, with 10 bases between. The CDR3 has 12 residues. The CDR3 loop reads CASSLSSHEQFF. The CDR3 DNA is TGTGCCAGCAGCCTTTCCTCCCATGAGCAGTTCTTC.

The chain joins TRBV19 to TRBJ2-3, with 16 bases lining up with TRBD2. J was trimmed by 0 bases and V by 4 bases; bases with no gene match: 4. Germline V gene data show CDR1 as LNHDA and CDR2 as SQIVND (reference sequence). The CDR3 spans 18 residues. The CDR3 loop reads CASSKGLAGGYSTDTQYF. The CDR3, as DNA: TGTGCCAGTAGTAAGGGACTAGCGGGAGGGTATAGCACAGATACGCAGTATTTT.

The chain is built from TRBV6-1 and TRBJ1-2; D may be TRBD1 (5 bases). This CDR3 has 14 residues. Trimming stripped 0 bases from V and 3 bases from J, with 8 bases between. The germline gives CDR1 MNHNS, CDR2 SASEGT. The CDR3 loop reads CASSEAGVYYGYTF. The CDR3 DNA reads as TGTGCCAGCAGTGAAGCAGGGGTCTACTATGGCTACACCTTC.

The chain employs TRBV5-5 and TRBJ1-2; D ambiguous. Germline V CDR1 and CDR2: SGHKS, YYEKEE (reference sequence). The V gene lost 0 bases and the J gene lost 4 bases, with 13 bases spanning the gap. The CDR3 consists of 15 residues. The DNA of the CDR3 is TGTGCCAGCAGCTTGGCCCCCCCAGACACCTATGGCTACACCTTC. This gives the protein CASSLAPPDTYGYTF.